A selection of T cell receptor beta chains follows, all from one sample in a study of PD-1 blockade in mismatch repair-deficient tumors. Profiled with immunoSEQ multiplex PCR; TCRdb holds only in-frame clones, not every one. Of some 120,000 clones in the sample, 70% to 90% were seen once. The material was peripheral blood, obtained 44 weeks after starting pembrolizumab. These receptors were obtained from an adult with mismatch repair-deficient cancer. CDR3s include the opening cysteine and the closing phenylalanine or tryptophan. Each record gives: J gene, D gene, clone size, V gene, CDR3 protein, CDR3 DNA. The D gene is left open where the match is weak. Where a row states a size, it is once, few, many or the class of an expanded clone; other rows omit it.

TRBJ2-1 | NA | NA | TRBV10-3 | CAIGSAGNPHEQFF | TGTGCCATCGGTTCGGCAGGGAATCCGCATGAGCAGTTCTTC
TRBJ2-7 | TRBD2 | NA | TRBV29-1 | CSVEAMTSGYPEQYF | TGCAGCGTTGAAGCTATGACTAGCGGGTACCCCGAGCAGTACTTC
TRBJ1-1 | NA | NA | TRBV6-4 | CASSQKSNTEAFF | TGTGCCAGCAGCCAAAAATCTAACACTGAAGCTTTCTTT
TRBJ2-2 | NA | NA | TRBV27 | CASSLGQVGELFF | TGTGCCAGCAGTTTAGGGCAGGTCGGGGAGCTGTTTTTT
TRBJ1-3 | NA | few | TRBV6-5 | CASSIGGGRNTIYF | TGTGCCAGCAGTATCGGGGGGGGACGAAACACCATATATTTT
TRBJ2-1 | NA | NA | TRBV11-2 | CASSPQILGWGSYNEQFF | TGTGCCAGCAGCCCCCAAATCTTGGGGTGGGGGAGTTACAATGAGCAGTTCTTC
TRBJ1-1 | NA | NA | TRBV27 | CASSLVKASTEAFF | TGTGCCAGCAGTTTGGTGAAGGCGAGCACTGAAGCTTTCTTT
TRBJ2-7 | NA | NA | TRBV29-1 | CSVESANSYEQYF | TGCAGCGTTGAAAGCGCGAACTCCTACGAGCAGTACTTC
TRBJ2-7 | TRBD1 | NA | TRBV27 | CASSYYRGQAYEQYF | TGTGCCAGCAGCTATTACAGGGGGCAGGCCTACGAGCAGTACTTC
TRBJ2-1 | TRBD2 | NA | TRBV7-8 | CASDSGSSYNEQFF | TGTGCCAGCGATAGCGGGAGCTCCTACAATGAGCAGTTCTTC
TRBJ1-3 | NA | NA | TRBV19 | CASSIRGSGNTIYF | TGTGCCAGTAGTATTCGGGGAAGTGGAAACACCATATATTTT
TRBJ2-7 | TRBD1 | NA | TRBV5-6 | CASSSSGTGPYEQYF | TGTGCCAGCAGCTCGTCCGGGACAGGGCCCTACGAGCAGTACTTC
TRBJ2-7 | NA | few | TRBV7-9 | CASGTEKRYEQYF | TGTGCCAGCGGCACAGAGAAACGCTACGAGCAGTACTTC
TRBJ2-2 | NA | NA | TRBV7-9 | CASSFGKPGRANTGELFF | TGTGCCAGCAGCTTCGGCAAACCGGGACGAGCGAACACCGGGGAGCTGTTTTTT
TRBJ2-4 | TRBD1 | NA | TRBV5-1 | CASRRTGENIQYF | TGCGCCAGCCGACGGACAGGGGAAAACATTCAGTACTTC
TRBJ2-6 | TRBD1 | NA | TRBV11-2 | CASSSGTGSPGANVLTF | TGTGCCAGCAGCTCCGGGACAGGTTCTCCTGGGGCCAACGTCCTGACTTTC
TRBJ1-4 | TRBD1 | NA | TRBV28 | CASRIDRAQEKLFF | TGTGCCAGCAGAATTGACAGGGCGCAAGAAAAACTGTTTTTT
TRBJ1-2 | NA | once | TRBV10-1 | CASSESPWGGNYGYTF | TGCGCCAGCAGTGAGTCGCCCTGGGGGGGGAACTATGGCTACACCTTC
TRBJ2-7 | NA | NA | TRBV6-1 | CASSEAEYRVYEQYF | TGTGCCAGCAGTGAAGCGGAGTACAGGGTCTACGAGCAGTACTTC
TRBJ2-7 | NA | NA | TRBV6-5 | CASRAGDMEYF | TGTGCCAGCAGGGCAGGGGATATGGAGTACTTC
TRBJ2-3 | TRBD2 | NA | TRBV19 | CASSIGTSGTTDTQYF | TGTGCCAGTAGTATAGGGACTAGCGGGACCACAGATACGCAGTATTTT
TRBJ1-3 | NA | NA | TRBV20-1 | CSARAGNTIYF | TGCAGTGCTAGGGCTGGAAACACCATATATTTT
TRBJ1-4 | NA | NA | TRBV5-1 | CASSWLGFNEKLFF | TGCGCCAGCAGCTGGCTGGGGTTTAATGAAAAACTGTTTTTT
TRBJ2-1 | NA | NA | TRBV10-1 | CASSEGQGANEQFF | TGCGCCAGCAGTGAGGGGCAAGGGGCCAATGAGCAGTTCTTC
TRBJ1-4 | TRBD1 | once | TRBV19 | CASSITGDEKLFF | TGTGCCAGTAGTATAACAGGGGATGAAAAACTGTTTTTT
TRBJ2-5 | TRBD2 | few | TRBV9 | CASSGGRAETQYF | TGTGCCAGCAGCGGCGGGAGGGCAGAGACCCAGTACTTC
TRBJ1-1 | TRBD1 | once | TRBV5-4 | CASSFPGQGNTEAFF | TGTGCCAGCAGCTTCCCCGGACAGGGCAACACTGAAGCTTTCTTT
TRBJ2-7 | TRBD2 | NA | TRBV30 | CAWNSVAGLYEQYF | TGTGCCTGGAATAGCGTAGCGGGGTTATATGAGCAGTACTTC
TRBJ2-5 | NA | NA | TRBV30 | CAWSGGGETQYF | TGTGCCTGGAGTGGAGGGGGGGAGACCCAGTACTTC
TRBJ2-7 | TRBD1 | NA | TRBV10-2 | CASSELHPGTAAYEQYF | TGCGCCAGCAGTGAGCTCCATCCTGGGACAGCTGCCTACGAGCAGTACTTC
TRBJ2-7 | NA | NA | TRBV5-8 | CASSFRWIKNYEQYF | TGTGCCAGCAGCTTCCGGTGGATTAAGAACTACGAGCAGTACTTC
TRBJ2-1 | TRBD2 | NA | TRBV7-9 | CASSLGTSENNEQFF | TGTGCCAGCAGCTTAGGGACTAGCGAGAACAATGAGCAGTTCTTC
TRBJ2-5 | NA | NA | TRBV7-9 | CASSARTEETQYF | TGTGCCAGCAGCGCTCGGACAGAAGAGACCCAGTACTTC
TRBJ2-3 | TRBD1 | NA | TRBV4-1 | CASSRGQGGTTDTQYF | TGCGCCAGCAGCCGAGGACAGGGGGGCACCACAGATACGCAGTATTTT
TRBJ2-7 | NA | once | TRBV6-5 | CASKTGPHNYEQYF | TGTGCCAGCAAAACAGGGCCCCATAACTACGAGCAGTACTTC
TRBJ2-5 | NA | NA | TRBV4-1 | CASSQEGFWQETQYF | TGCGCCAGCAGCCAAGAGGGGTTCTGGCAAGAGACCCAGTACTTC
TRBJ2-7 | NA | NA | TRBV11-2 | CASRLTGYEQYF | TGTGCCAGCAGACTAACAGGGTACGAGCAGTACTTC
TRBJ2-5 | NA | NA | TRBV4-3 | CASSQDRYETQYF | TGCGCCAGCAGCCAAGATCGTTACGAGACCCAGTACTTC
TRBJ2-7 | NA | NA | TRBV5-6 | CASSFGPSGHYEQYF | TGTGCCAGCAGCTTTGGGCCTTCAGGCCATTACGAGCAGTACTTC
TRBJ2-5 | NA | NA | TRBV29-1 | CSVEDTQVPIETQYF | TGCAGCGTTGAGGATACTCAGGTCCCTATAGAGACCCAGTACTTC
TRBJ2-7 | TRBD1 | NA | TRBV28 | CASSFDGQGVNEQYF | TGTGCCAGCAGTTTTGACGGACAGGGTGTTAACGAGCAGTACTTC
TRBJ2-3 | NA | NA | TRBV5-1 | CASSLSWGGSTDTQYF | TGCGCCAGCAGCTTGTCTTGGGGCGGGAGCACAGATACGCAGTATTTT
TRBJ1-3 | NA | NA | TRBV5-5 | CASSQSVGFGNTIYF | TGTGCCAGCAGCCAGTCAGTCGGATTTGGAAACACCATATATTTT
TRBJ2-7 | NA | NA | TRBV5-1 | CASSKKLAGVSEQYF | TGCGCCAGCAGCAAGAAACTAGCAGGAGTTTCCGAGCAGTACTTC
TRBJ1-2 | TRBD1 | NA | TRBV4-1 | CASSQEYPRDSNYGYTF | TGCGCCAGCAGCCAAGAATACCCCCGGGACAGTAACTATGGCTACACCTTC
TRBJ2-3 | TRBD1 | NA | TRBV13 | CAVRDRVTDTQYF | TGTGCCGTACGGGACAGGGTAACAGATACGCAGTATTTT
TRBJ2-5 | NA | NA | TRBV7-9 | CASSSGRGETQYF | TGTGCCAGCAGCTCCGGGAGAGGTGAGACCCAGTACTTC
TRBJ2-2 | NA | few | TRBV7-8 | CASSLAAGETGELFF | TGTGCCAGCAGCTTAGCGGCAGGTGAAACCGGGGAGCTGTTTTTT
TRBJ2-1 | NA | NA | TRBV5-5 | CASSSGSSYNEQFF | TGTGCCAGCAGCTCCGGGAGCTCCTACAATGAGCAGTTCTTC
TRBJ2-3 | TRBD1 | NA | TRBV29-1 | CSAIPGQADTDTQYF | TGCAGCGCAATACCGGGACAGGCCGACACAGATACGCAGTATTTT
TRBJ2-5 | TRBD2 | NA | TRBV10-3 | CAISAKGLTKQETQYF | TGTGCCATCAGTGCAAAGGGACTAACAAAACAAGAGACCCAGTACTTC
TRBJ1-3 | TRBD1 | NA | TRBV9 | CASSVGMGQGNTIYF | TGTGCCAGCAGCGTAGGAATGGGACAGGGAAACACCATATATTTT